The 19 T cell receptor beta chains below come from one sample, sequenced in a study of OX40 agonist ivuxolimab in advanced cancers. Some clones are missing from TCRdb's copy, which holds only in-frame ones; the method was immunoSEQ multiplex PCR. Here the sample spans approximately 54,000 clones, approximately 90% being singletons. The input for sequencing was CD4+ or CD8+ T cells sorted from blood, taken in a trial of the OX40 agonist ivuxolimab. These receptors came from an adult with an advanced solid tumor such as melanoma, head and neck, liver or kidney cancer.

This chain uses TRBV9 with TRBJ2-3; possibly TRBD1 or TRBD2 for D (5 bases each). There are 15 residues in the CDR3. Germline assignment: CDR1 SGDLS and CDR2 YYNGEE. Trimming left V 2 bases short and J 2 bases short, with 12 bases between. CDR3 amino acids: CASSVFTGPTDTQYF. CDR3 sequence (DNA): TGTGCCAGCAGCGTCTTCACGGGACCCACAGATACGCAGTATTTT.

The rearrangement links TRBV5-5 to TRBJ2-7; the D is unclear. The CDR3 spans 13 residues. In germline, CDR1 is SGHKS, CDR2 YYEKEE (reference sequence). With 2 bases removed from V and 3 bases from J, the gap between germline ends came to 9 bases. The CDR3 is CASSLGQHYEQYF. The CDR3 DNA is TGTGCCAGCAGCTTAGGTCAGCACTACGAGCAGTACTTC.

The chain has TRBV7-2 and TRBJ2-7, with a weak D call TRBD1 (6 bases). Per germline, CDR1 SGHTA and CDR2 FQGNSA. Between the trimmed V and J ends, which lost 5 bases and 3 bases, there was a span of 14 bases. The CDR3 is made up of 14 amino acids. CDR3 sequence (DNA): TGTGCCAGCAGCAGTCCGGGACAAGACTACGAGCAGTACTTC. It yields the protein CASSSPGQDYEQYF.

The rearrangement uses TRBV28 and TRBJ2-5; 9 bases match TRBD2. The CDR3 has 16 amino acids. The trim removed 5 bases at V and 3 bases at J, leaving 10 bases unmatched. CDR1 and CDR2 (germline): MDHEN, SYDVKM. In nucleotides, the CDR3 is TGTGCCAGCAGTCCCCGACTAGCGGAGTTTAAAGAGACCCAGTACTTC. Translated, it gives CASSPRLAEFKETQYF. Drawing the rest from reference TRBV28 and TRBJ2-5, the complete variable domain is DVKVTQSSRYLVKRTGEKVFLECVQDMDHENMFWYRQDPGLGLRLIYFSYDVKMKEKGDIPEGYSVSREKKERFSLILESASTNQTSMYLCASSPRLAEFKETQYFGPGTRLLVL.

The chain recombines TRBV19 with TRBJ2-7, with D maybe TRBD1 (5 bases). Deletions cut 6 bases from V and 6 bases from J, with 12 bases between. The CDR3 is made up of 12 amino acids. Germline V gene lookup returns CDR1 LNHDA and CDR2 SQIVND (reference sequence). The CDR3 bases are TGTGCCAGTAGCCCCGAAGGGGTCGAGCAGTACTTC. The encoded protein is CASSPEGVEQYF.

The chain couples TRBV27 to TRBJ1-5; D may be TRBD1 (6 bases). Trimming removed 6 bases at V and 4 bases at J, with 13 bases between. Germline V gene lookup returns CDR1 MNHEY and CDR2 SMNVEV (reference sequence). There are 14 residues in the CDR3. CDR3 amino acids: CASSPQGWNQPQHF. The CDR3, as DNA: TGTGCCAGCAGCCCTCAGGGGTGGAATCAGCCCCAGCATTTT.

V and J are TRBV4-1 and TRBJ2-7; no firm D call. The CDR3 runs 16 residues. The ends were cut back, 4 bases at V and 0 bases at J, with 16 bases in the middle. Germline V lookup: CDR1 MGHRA, CDR2 YSYEKL. The CDR3, as DNA: TGCGCCAGCAGCCTACTAAACTCCGCTAGCTCCTACGAGCAGTACTTC. Protein: CASSLLNSASSYEQYF.

The chain joins TRBV4-2 to TRBJ2-2; 7 bases match TRBD2. Germline V CDR1 and CDR2: LGHNA, YNFKEQ. The CDR3 loop spans 19 amino acids. V shed 4 bases, J shed 2 bases, and the junction held 16 bases outside the gene matches. As DNA, the CDR3 is TGTGCCAGCAGCCCAACCCGGGACTTGCGGGGGAAAAACACCGGGGAGCTGTTTTTT. Its translation is CASSPTRDLRGKNTGELFF.

The rearrangement links TRBV5-1 to TRBJ2-2; D not resolved. V lost 2 bases and J lost 3, with 2 bases in between. Germline V gene lookup returns CDR1 SGHRS and CDR2 YFSETQ. The CDR3 has 12 amino acids. Written as DNA, the CDR3 is TGCGCCAGCAGCTTAGACACCGGGGAGCTGTTTTTT. It is translated as CASSLDTGELFF.

This clone was counted between two and nine times. The chain carries TRBV4-1 and TRBJ1-1; no reliable D call. Trimming took off 3 bases at V and 1 base at J, with 9 bases between the two ends. Looked up from germline, CDR1 is MGHRA and CDR2 is YSYEKL. This CDR3 has 14 residues. The CDR3 DNA reads as TGCGCCAGCAGCCAGGTTGGCTCGAACACTGAAGCTTTCTTT. Its translation: CASSQVGSNTEAFF.

J is TRBJ2-7 and V is TRBV27; no firm D call. The V and J ends lost 2 bases and 3 bases respectively, with 8 bases between them. The CDR3 consists of 13 residues. Germline V CDR1 and CDR2: MNHEY, SMNVEV (reference sequence). The CDR3 sequence is CASSLGKYYEQYF. The DNA of the CDR3 is TGTGCCAGCAGTTTAGGAAAGTACTACGAGCAGTACTTC.

The chain employs TRBV15 and TRBJ1-2, with D hard to call. The CDR3 runs to 12 residues. Trimming pared 0 bases from V and 10 bases from J, leaving 9 bases between. Per germline, CDR1 LNHNV and CDR2 YYDKDF (reference sequence). The CDR3 is CATSREEGIYTF. The CDR3 DNA reads TGTGCCACCAGCAGAGAGGAAGGGATCTACACCTTC. Full variable domain (missing parts from reference TRBV15 and TRBJ1-2): DAMVIQNPRYQVTQFGKPVTLSCSQTLNHNVMYWYQQKSSQAPKLLFHYYDKDFNNEADTPDNFQSRRPNTSFCFLDIRSPGLGDTAMYLCATSREEGIYTFGSGTRLTVV.

The chain combines TRBV4-3 with TRBJ1-5; no clear D. The length of the CDR3 is 16 residues. V dropped 0 bases and J dropped 3 bases, with 12 bases sitting between them. Germline-derived CDR1 and CDR2 are LGHNA and YSLEER. The CDR3 sequence: CASSQEVTLANQPQHF. In DNA, the CDR3 is TGCGCCAGCAGCCAAGAAGTAACTCTTGCCAATCAGCCCCAGCATTTT.

The rearrangement joins TRBV29-1 to TRBJ2-1, with D unresolved. V was cut by 0 bases and J by 7 bases, with 4 bases left in between. The CDR3 runs to 11 residues. From germline, CDR1 is SQVTM and CDR2 ANQGSEA. CDR3 residues: CSVEDLNEQFF. The CDR3 nucleotides are TGCAGCGTTGAAGACTTGAATGAGCAGTTCTTC.

This sequence joins TRBV27 and TRBJ2-7; 7 bases fit TRBD2. The V and J ends lost 4 bases and 2 bases, in that order; junction bases with no gene match: 8. This CDR3 has 15 amino acids. Germline CDR1 MNHEY, CDR2 SMNVEV (reference sequence). The CDR3 sequence is CASSSLGGRAYEQYF. In nucleotides, the CDR3 is TGTGCCAGCAGTTCCCTTGGGGGGAGGGCCTACGAGCAGTACTTC.

J is TRBJ1-1 and V is TRBV7-2; D ambiguous. Per germline, CDR1 SGHTA and CDR2 FQGNSA. The V end lost 6 bases, the J end lost 3 bases, and 8 bases lay between the germline ends. CDR3 length: 12 residues. Here the CDR3 reads CASRGVYTEAFF. CDR3 DNA: TGTGCCAGCAGAGGAGTCTACACTGAAGCTTTCTTT. Based on the CDR3 plus reference TRBV7-2 and TRBJ1-1, the full variable domain is GAGVSQSPSNKVTEKGKDVELRCDPISGHTALYWYRQSLGQGLEFLIYFQGNSAPDKSGLPSDRFSAERTGGSVSTLTIQRTQQEDSAVYLCASRGVYTEAFFGQGTRLTVV.

V is TRBV28 and J is TRBJ2-1, with a weak D call TRBD1 (7 bases). Trimming stripped 3 bases from V and 2 bases from J, with 17 bases between. Germline V gives CDR1 MDHEN, CDR2 SYDVKM. The CDR3 contains 17 residues. CDR3 amino acids: CASSLTRQGGTYNEQFF. Here the CDR3 DNA reads TGTGCCAGCAGTTTGACGAGACAGGGAGGCACCTACAATGAGCAGTTCTTC.

The chain employs TRBV27 and TRBJ1-3, with D perhaps TRBD1 (6 bases). Trimming took off 2 bases at V and 2 bases at J, with 7 bases between the two ends. The CDR3 totals 14 residues. The germline V gene encodes CDR1 MNHEY and CDR2 SMNVEV (reference sequence). The CDR3 reads CASSLGTPGNTIYF. For the CDR3, the DNA is TGTGCCAGCAGTTTAGGGACACCTGGAAACACCATATATTTT.

This clone was seen only a few times. The gene calls are TRBV9 and TRBJ1-2; no clear D gene. Germline V lookup: CDR1 SGDLS, CDR2 YYNGEE. V dropped 3 bases and J dropped 0 bases, with 18 bases sitting between them. The CDR3 loop spans 17 amino acids. In nucleotides, the CDR3 is TGTGCCAGCAGCGCTCAGGTAGGCGCGCAACCTAACTATGGCTACACCTTC. This gives the protein CASSAQVGAQPNYGYTF. The entire variable domain, with the rest obtained from reference TRBV9 and TRBJ1-2, is as follows: DSGVTQTPKHLITATGQRVTLRCSPRSGDLSVYWYQQSLDQGLQFLIQYYNGEERAKGNILERFSAQQFPDLHSELNLSSLELGDSALYFCASSAQVGAQPNYGYTFGSGTRLTVV.